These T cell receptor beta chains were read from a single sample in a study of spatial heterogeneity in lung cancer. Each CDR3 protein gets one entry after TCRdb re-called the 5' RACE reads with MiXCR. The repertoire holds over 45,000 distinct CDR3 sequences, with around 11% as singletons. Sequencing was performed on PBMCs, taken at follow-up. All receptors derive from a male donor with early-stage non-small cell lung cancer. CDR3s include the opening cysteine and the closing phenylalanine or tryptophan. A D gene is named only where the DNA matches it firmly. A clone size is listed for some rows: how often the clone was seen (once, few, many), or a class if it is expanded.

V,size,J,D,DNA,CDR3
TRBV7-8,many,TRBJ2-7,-,TGTGCCAGCAGCTTACGGGTGAGCTTCGAGCAGTACTTC,CASSLRVSFEQYF
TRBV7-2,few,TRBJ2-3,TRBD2,TGTGCCAGCAGCATCCGCGGGGGGGCCGGAGATACGCAGTATTTT,CASSIRGGAGDTQYF
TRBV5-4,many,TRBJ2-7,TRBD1,TGTGCCAGCAGCTTACAGGGGAGCCACGAGCAGTACTTC,CASSLQGSHEQYF
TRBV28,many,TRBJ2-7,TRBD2,TGTGCCAGCAGTTCTAGCGGGAGCCGCCAGCAGTACTTC,CASSSSGSRQQYF
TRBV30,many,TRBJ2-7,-,TGTGCCTGGAGTGTACCGCAGGCGTACGAGCAGTACTTC,CAWSVPQAYEQYF
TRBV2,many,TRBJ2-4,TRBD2,TGTGCCAGCATTCAGGGCTCGGGAGGAGAAAACATTCAGTACTTC,CASIQGSGGENIQYF
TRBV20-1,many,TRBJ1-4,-,TGCAGTGCTAGACGGAATAATGAAAAACTGTTTTTT,CSARRNNEKLFF
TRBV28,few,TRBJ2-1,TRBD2,TGTGCCAGCAGTTTACGGGGGGCCTACAATGAGCAGTTCTTC,CASSLRGAYNEQFF
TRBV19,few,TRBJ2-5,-,TGTGCCAGTAGTATGTGGGGCTTACAAGAGACCCAGTACTTC,CASSMWGLQETQYF
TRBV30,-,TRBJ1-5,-,TGTGCCTGGAGTGGGGAGCCGAATCAGCCCCAGCATTTT,CAWSGEPNQPQHF
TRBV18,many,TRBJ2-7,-,TGTGCCAGCTCACCACAGGGGCGCCCATCCCCCTACGAGCAGTACTTC,CASSPQGRPSPYEQYF
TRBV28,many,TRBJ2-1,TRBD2,TGTGCCAGCAGTCCCGGTTCGGCGGGAGGATACAATGAGCAGTTCTTC,CASSPGSAGGYNEQFF
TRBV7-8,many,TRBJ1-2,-,TGTGCCAGCAGCTTAGGGCAGAACTATGGCTACACCTTC,CASSLGQNYGYTF
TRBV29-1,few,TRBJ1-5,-,TGCAGCGTTGAACTTGAGGGGGGCAATCAGCCCCAGCATTTT,CSVELEGGNQPQHF
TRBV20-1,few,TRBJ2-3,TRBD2,TGCAGTGCCTATGCCGGGACTAGCGGGGGGCCCCCAGATACGCAGTATTTT,CSAYAGTSGGPPDTQYF
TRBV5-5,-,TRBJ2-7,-,TGTGCCAGCAGCTTGGAGCCAGGGGAATGGTACGAGCAGTACTTC,CASSLEPGEWYEQYF
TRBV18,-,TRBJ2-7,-,TGTGCCAGCTCACCCGGGGAGTTCCCCTACGAGCAGTACTTC,CASSPGEFPYEQYF
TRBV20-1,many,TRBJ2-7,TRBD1,TGCAGTGCTAGAGATATAGTAGGACAGGCCAGCTCCTACGAGCAGTACTTC,CSARDIVGQASSYEQYF
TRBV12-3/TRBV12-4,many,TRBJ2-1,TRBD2,TGTGCCAGCAGTCCGAAAAGGGGAGCGGGGGGAAACAATGAGCAGTTCTTC,CASSPKRGAGGNNEQFF
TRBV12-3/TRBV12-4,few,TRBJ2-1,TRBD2,TGTGCCAGCAGCCCGACTAGCGGGAGCTTTTTTGAGCAGTTCTTC,CASSPTSGSFFEQFF
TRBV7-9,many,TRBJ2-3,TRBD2,TGTGCCAGCAGCTTCCTAATGCCGACTAGCGGGGGCCTCACAGATACGCAGTATTTT,CASSFLMPTSGGLTDTQYF
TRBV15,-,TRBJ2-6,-,TGTGCCACCAGCAGAGATCGAGAATACTCTGGGGCCAACGTCCTGACTTTC,CATSRDREYSGANVLTF
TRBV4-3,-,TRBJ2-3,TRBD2,TGCGCCAGCAGCCAAGGGGTAGCGGGGGGACCTAGCACAGATACGCAGTATTTT,CASSQGVAGGPSTDTQYF